The 10 T cell receptor beta chains given below trace back to one sample, sequenced in a study of blood T cell repertoires in COVID-19 (dated by TCRdb to about 2020). Libraries were prepared through the immunoSEQ multiplex PCR assay. TCRdb's version of the immuneACCESS table is confined to in-frame rearrangements and falls short of the full clone set. An unresolved V gene accounts for under half of the shortfall where checked; the remainder is of unknown origin. Here the sample has more than 13,000 clones; 65% to 85% occur a single time. The biggest ten clones account for approximately 30% of the sample. Sequencing input: peripheral blood. The receptors here all came from a man between 50 and 59 years old with active COVID-19.

This chain uses TRBV10-3 with TRBJ2-3; D is uncertain. CDR3 length: 12 residues. Per the germline V gene, CDR1 is ENHRY and CDR2 is SYGVKD. The V end was cut by 4 bases, the J end by 10 bases, with 12 bases between. The CDR3 DNA follows: TGTGCCATCAGTGCAGACTCGGTCCCGCAGTATTTT. Translation: CAISADSVPQYF.

The chain is built from TRBV29-1 and TRBJ2-1; no clear D gene. Germline V gene sequence: CDR1 SQVTM, CDR2 ANQGSEA. The CDR3 totals 11 residues. Trimming stripped 7 bases from V and 2 bases from J, with 6 bases between. The CDR3 sequence is CSASAYNEQFF. CDR3 in DNA: TGCAGCGCCAGTGCCTACAATGAGCAGTTCTTC.

V gene TRBV12-5 combines with J gene TRBJ2-1, with D possibly matching TRBD2 (8 bases). V was cut by 5 bases and J by 3 bases, with 29 bases left in between. Looked up from germline, CDR1 is LGHNT and CDR2 is FRNRAP. The CDR3 covers 20 residues. The DNA of the CDR3 is TGTGCTAGTGGTCCCGGTCCAGGGGGAGTAGCGGGAAACCACTACAATGAGCAGTTCTTC. This translates into CASGPGPGGVAGNHYNEQFF.

The V and J genes are TRBV20-1 and TRBJ1-1; D call uncertain. The CDR3 has 11 residues. CDR1 is DFQATT and CDR2 is SNEGSKA in the germline V gene (reference sequence). V was trimmed by 3 bases and J by 8 bases, leaving 10 bases between them. CDR3 amino acids: CSARRVAEAFF. The CDR3 nucleotides read TGCAGTGCTAGGAGGGTAGCCGAAGCTTTCTTT.

The J gene is TRBJ2-2, the V gene TRBV5-1, with a tentative D call TRBD1 (5 bases). CDR1 is SGHRS and CDR2 is YFSETQ in the germline V gene. The CDR3 is 12 residues long. Trimming pared 5 bases from V and 6 bases from J, leaving 8 bases between. The CDR3 sequence: CASRIGAGELFF. The CDR3 DNA sequence: TGCGCCAGCAGAATAGGGGCCGGGGAGCTGTTTTTT. Full variable domain (outside the CDR3, taken from reference TRBV5-1 and TRBJ2-2): KAGVTQTPRYLIKTRGQQVTLSCSPISGHRSVSWYQQTPGQGLQFLFEYFSETQRNKGNFPGRFSGRQFSNSRSEMNVSTLELGDSALYLCASRIGAGELFFGEGSRLTVL.

The genes are TRBV19 and TRBJ2-1; 8 bases are shared with TRBD1. V lost 4 bases, J lost 3 bases, and 11 bases stayed unmatched. Germline CDR1 and CDR2: LNHDA and SQIVND (reference sequence). The CDR3 extends over 17 amino acids. CDR3 DNA sequence: TGTGCCAGTAGTAAACAACGCGGGACAGGTATCTACAATGAGCAGTTCTTC. Translated, it gives CASSKQRGTGIYNEQFF.

V gene TRBV7-8 combines with J gene TRBJ2-7, with D tentatively TRBD1 (6 bases). V was clipped by 2 bases and J by 4 bases, with 9 bases between them. Germline loops: CDR1 SGHVS, CDR2 FQNEAQ. The CDR3 contains 13 residues. The CDR3 DNA sequence: TGTGCCAGCAGCTTAACCCAGGGGTACGAGCAGTACTTC. Encoded protein: CASSLTQGYEQYF.

The rearrangement uses TRBV29-1 and TRBJ1-2; D gene uncertain. Per germline, CDR1 SQVTM and CDR2 ANQGSEA. V gave up 3 bases and J gave up 3 bases, with 8 bases separating them. CDR3 length: 12 amino acids. The CDR3 loop is CSVEGEDYGYTF. Written as DNA, the CDR3 is TGCAGCGTTGAGGGCGAAGACTATGGCTACACCTTC.

V is TRBV9 and J is TRBJ2-1, with TRBD2 identical over 10 bases. From germline, CDR1 is SGDLS and CDR2 YYNGEE. This CDR3 contains 15 residues. After removal of 6 bases from V and 8 bases from J, the junction contained 11 bases not matched to a gene. As DNA, the CDR3 is TGTGCCAGCACCCGGAGGGCTAGCGGGAGTCATGAGCAGTTCTTC. Translation gives CASTRRASGSHEQFF.

The CDR3 DNA sequence: TGTGCCAGCAGCCCGACCCTCGTGGCAGGTCCTTTATATAATTCACCCCTCCACTTT. Protein sequence: CASSPTLVAGPLYNSPLHF. The V and J genes are TRBV14 and TRBJ1-6; D unclear. This CDR3 region has 19 residues. Looked up from germline, CDR1 is SGHDN and CDR2 is FVKESK. V dropped 4 bases and J dropped 4 bases, with 23 bases sitting between them.